This T cell receptor beta chain was obtained from a study of T-cell memory formation after mild COVID-19. Looked up from germline, CDR1 is SGHTA and CDR2 is FQGNSA. Trimming shortened V by 3 bases and J by 6 bases, and 12 bases separated the two germline ends. The CDR3 covers 14 residues. TCRdb used MiXCR to reprocess the 5' RACE reads, holding one entry per CDR3 protein. The repertoire includes approximately 350,000 distinct CDR3 sequences, approximately 15% of them detected once, and roughly 22% sits in the top ten. The chain is built from TRBV7-2 and TRBJ2-1, with D perhaps TRBD2 (5 bases). The TCR sequence derives from a man aged 18 to 30 who had mild COVID-19 (a few samples of this study predate the infection). Cell type and time point are not known. What was sequenced was PBMCs or a T cell subset sorted from them (not recorded which). CDR3 sequence (DNA): TGTGCCAGCAGCTTTAGGAGGACGACCAATGAGCAGTTCTTC. It is translated as CASSFRRTTNEQFF.